This note documents a single T cell receptor beta chain sequence. Its cognate antigen is unknown. The entry originates in a study of cytomegalovirus exposure and HLA in healthy donors. General observations from the study: Productive status was seen about 90% or about 30% of the time for most TCR beta V segments in an earlier analysis.

CDR1 is SEHNR, CDR2 FQNEAQ, per germline (reference sequence). Trimming took off 0 bases at V and 8 bases at J, with 16 bases between the two ends. The CDR3 loop spans 16 amino acids. Vbeta (60) and Jbeta (13) primers were used in the PCR. The table came from immunoSEQ multiplex PCR; TCRdb's copy has only in-frame clones and leaves some out. The data show some 140,000 clones, 76% seen once. The chain recombines TRBV7-9 with TRBJ1-4; possible D gene TRBD1, 5 bases. The specimen was PBMCs. This receptor was identified in a man in his forties in good health and CMV-seronegative. This chain's CDR3 is CASSLALAGLGEKLFF. In DNA, the CDR3 is TGTGCCAGCAGCTTAGCGCTAGCGGGACTTGGGGAAAAACTGTTTTTT. Based on the CDR3 plus reference TRBV7-9 and TRBJ1-4, the full variable domain is DTGVSQNPRHKITKRGQNVTFRCDPISEHNRLYWYRQTLGQGPEFLTYFQNEAQLEKSRLLSDRFSAERPKGSFSTLEIQRTEQGDSAMYLCASSLALAGLGEKLFFGSGTQLSVL.